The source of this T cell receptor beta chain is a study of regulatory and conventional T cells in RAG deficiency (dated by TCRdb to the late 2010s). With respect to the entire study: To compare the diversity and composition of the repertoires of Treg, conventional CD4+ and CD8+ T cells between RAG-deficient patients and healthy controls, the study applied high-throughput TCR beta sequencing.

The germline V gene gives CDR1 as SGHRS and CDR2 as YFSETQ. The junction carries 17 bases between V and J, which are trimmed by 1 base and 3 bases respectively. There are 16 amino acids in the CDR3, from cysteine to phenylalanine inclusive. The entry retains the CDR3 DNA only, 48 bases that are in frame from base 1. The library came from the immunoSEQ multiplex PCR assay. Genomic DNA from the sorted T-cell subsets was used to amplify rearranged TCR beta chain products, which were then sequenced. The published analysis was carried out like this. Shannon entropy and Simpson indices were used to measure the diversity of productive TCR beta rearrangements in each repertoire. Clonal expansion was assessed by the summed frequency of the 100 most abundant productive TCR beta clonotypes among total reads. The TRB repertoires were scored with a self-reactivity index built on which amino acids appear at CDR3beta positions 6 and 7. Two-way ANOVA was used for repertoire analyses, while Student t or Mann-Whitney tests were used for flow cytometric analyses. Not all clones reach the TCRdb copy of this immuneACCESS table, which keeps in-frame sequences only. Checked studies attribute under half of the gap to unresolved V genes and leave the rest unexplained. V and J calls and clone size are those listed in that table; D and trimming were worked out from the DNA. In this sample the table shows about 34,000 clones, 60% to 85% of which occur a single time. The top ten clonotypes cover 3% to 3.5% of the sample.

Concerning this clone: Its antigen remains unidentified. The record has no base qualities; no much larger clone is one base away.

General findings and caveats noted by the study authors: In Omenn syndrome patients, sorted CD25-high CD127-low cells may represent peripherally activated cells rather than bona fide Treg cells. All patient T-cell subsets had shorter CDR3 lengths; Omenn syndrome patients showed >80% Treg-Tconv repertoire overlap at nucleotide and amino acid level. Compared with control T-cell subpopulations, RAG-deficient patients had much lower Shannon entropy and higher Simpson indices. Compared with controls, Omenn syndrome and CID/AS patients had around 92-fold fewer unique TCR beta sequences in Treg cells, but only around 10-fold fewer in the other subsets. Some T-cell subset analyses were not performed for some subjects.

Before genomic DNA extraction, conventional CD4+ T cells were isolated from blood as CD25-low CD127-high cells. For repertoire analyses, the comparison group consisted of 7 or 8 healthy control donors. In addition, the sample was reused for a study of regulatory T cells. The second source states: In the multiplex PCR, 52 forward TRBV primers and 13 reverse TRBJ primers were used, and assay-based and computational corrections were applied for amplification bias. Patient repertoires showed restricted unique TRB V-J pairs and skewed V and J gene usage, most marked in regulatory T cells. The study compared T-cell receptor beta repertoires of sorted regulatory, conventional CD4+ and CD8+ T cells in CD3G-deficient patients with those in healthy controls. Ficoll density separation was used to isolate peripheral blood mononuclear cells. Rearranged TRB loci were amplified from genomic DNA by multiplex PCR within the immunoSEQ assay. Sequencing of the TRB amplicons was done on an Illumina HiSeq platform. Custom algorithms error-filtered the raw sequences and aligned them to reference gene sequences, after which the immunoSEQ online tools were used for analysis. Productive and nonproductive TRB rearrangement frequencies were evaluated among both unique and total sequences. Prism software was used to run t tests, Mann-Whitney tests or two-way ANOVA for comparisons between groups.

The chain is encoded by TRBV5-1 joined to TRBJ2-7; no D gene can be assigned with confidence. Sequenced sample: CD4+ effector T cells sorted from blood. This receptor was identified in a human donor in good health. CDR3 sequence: CASSLSIRALSYEQYF. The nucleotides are TGCGCCAGCAGCTTGTCAATCCGGGCCTTAAGCTACGAGCAGTACTTC. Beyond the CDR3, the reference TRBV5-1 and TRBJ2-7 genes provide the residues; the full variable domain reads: KAGVTQTPRYLIKTRGQQVTLSCSPISGHRSVSWYQQTPGQGLQFLFEYFSETQRNKGNFPGRFSGRQFSNSRSEMNVSTLELGDSALYLCASSLSIRALSYEQYFGPGTRLTVT.